This T cell receptor beta chain was identified during a study of blood T cell repertoires in COVID-19. As for the study in general: The samples span acute and convalescent COVID-19 from the United States, Italy and Spain.

As originally analysed: The assay estimated nucleated cells by amplifying reference gene primers. Sequencing used immunoSEQ multiplex PCR; TCRdb keeps in-frame clones, though not all of them. That table is the source of V, J and clone size, and D and trimming were worked out from the DNA. The table shows roughly 220,000 clones, with roughly 90% occurring only once. CDR1 SGHTA and CDR2 FQGNSA come from the germline V gene. Trimming took 4 bases from V and 4 from J; bases not matched to a gene: 6. The CDR3 has 14 residues. This TCR was sampled from a man in his thirties or forties who had recovered from COVID-19. This chain uses TRBV7-2 with TRBJ2-7; 8 nucleotides align to TRBD1. Sample: peripheral blood. The CDR3 DNA is TGTGCCAGCAGCTCTCGACAGGGGCTTTACGAGCAGTACTTC. This encodes CASSSRQGLYEQYF. The full variable domain, rest sourced from reference TRBV7-2 and TRBJ2-7, is GAGVSQSPSNKVTEKGKDVELRCDPISGHTALYWYRQSLGQGLEFLIYFQGNSAPDKSGLPSDRFSAERTGGSVSTLTIQRTQQEDSAVYLCASSSRQGLYEQYFGPGTRLTVT.